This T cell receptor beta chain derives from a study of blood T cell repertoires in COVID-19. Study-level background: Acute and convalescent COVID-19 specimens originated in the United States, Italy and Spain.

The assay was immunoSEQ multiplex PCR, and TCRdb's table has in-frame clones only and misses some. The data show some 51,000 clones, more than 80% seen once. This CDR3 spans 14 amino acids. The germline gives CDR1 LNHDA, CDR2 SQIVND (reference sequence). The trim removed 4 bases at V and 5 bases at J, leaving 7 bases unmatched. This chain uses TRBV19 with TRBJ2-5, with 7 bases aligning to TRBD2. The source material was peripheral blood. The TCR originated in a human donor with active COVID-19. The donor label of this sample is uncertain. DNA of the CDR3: TGTGCCAGTAGTAGACCCGGGGGGAGGGAGACCCAGTACTTC. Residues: CASSRPGGRETQYF.